This T cell receptor (beta chain) derives from a study of cytomegalovirus exposure and HLA in healthy donors. Study background: Approximately 81% of 300 to 450 genotyped donors fell in the Caucasian-associated ancestry cluster.

The PCR used 60 Vbeta and 13 Jbeta primers. TCRdb's table, derived via immunoSEQ multiplex PCR, lists solely in-frame clones and lacks some. The table has tens of thousands of clones, around 70% seen once; the top ten hold roughly 10%. Germline loops: CDR1 SGDLS, CDR2 YYNGEE. The V gene lost 4 bases and the J gene lost 0 bases, with 11 bases spanning the gap. The CDR3 is made up of 15 amino acids. Healthy bone marrow donors made up the cohort. Study-level findings and limits: TCR beta V- and J-gene trimming, according to a later analysis, was linked to a missense DCLRE1C variant. Apart from CMV serostatus, no immune exposure information was available.

There are a few counts of this clone. The target antigen is unknown. The receptor comes from a woman aged 40 to 55 in good health and CMV-seropositive. The chain has TRBV9 and TRBJ1-3; D is unresolved. The sequencing input was PBMCs. The CDR3 here is CASSPKLGSGNTIYF. The CDR3 DNA reads as TGTGCCAGCAGCCCCAAGCTTGGCTCTGGAAACACCATATATTTT.